What follows is one TCR beta chain and its context. V was pared by 3 bases and J by 2 bases, with 11 bases between. Germline V CDR1 and CDR2: SNHLY, FYNNEI. The CDR3 totals 15 residues. TCRdb analysed the 5' RACE reads with MiXCR anew, one entry per CDR3 protein. The profile shows about 60,000 distinct CDR3 sequences, around 30% of them singletons. This clonotype originated in a female donor with breast cancer. The specimen sequenced was tumor-infiltrating naive CD4+ T cells sorted from the breast tumor. Subset defined: naive CD4+ T cells, CD4+CD45RA+CD25-. The chain is built from TRBV2 and TRBJ1-5; D is uncertain. The CDR3 sequence: CASSDPARGNQPQHF. DNA for the CDR3: TGTGCCAGCAGTGACCCCGCCCGGGGCAATCAGCCCCAGCATTTT.